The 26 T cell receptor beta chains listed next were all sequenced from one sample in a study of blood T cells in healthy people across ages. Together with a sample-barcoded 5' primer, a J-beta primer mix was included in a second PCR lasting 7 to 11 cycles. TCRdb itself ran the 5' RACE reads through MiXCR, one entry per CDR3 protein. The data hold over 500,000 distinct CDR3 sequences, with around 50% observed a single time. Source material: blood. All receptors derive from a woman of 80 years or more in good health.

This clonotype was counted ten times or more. The CDR3 reads CASTRGYETQYF. The CDR3, as DNA: TGTGCCAGCACCAGAGGGTATGAGACCCAGTACTTC. The chain joins TRBV2 to TRBJ2-5; the D gene is possibly TRBD2 (5 bases). CDR3 size: 12 residues. V was pared by 7 bases and J by 5 bases, with 11 bases between. CDR1 and CDR2 (germline): SNHLY, FYNNEI.

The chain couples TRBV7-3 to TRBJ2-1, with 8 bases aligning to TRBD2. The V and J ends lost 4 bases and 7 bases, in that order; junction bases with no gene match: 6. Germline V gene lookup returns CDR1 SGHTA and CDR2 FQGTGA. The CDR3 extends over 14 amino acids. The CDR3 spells CASSSGGPGNEQFF. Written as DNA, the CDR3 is TGTGCCAGCAGCTCGGGGGGGCCGGGAAATGAGCAGTTCTTC. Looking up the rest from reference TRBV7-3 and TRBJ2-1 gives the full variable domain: GAGVSQTPSNKVTEKGKYVELRCDPISGHTALYWYRQSLGQGPEFLIYFQGTGAADDSGLPNDRFFAVRPEGSVSTLKIQRTERGDSAVYLCASSSGGPGNEQFFGPGTRLTVL.

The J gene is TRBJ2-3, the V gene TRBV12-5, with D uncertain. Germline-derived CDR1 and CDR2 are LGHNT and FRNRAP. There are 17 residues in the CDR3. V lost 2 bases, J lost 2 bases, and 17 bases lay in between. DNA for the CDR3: TGTGCTAGTGGTTTGAGAAGGGCAGATACTGACACAGATACGCAGTATTTT. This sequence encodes CASGLRRADTDTDTQYF.

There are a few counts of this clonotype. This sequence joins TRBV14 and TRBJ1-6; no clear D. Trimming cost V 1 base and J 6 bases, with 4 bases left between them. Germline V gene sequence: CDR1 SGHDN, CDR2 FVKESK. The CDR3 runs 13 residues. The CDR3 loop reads CASSQVVNSPLHF. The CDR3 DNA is TGTGCCAGCAGCCAAGTCGTTAATTCACCCCTCCACTTT.

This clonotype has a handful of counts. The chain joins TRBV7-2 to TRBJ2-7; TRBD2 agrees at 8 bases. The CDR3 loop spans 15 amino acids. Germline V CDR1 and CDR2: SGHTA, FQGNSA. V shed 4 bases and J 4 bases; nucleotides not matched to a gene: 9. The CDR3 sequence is CASSSAGTRGYEQYF. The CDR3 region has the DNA TGTGCCAGCAGCTCCGCCGGGACTAGGGGATACGAGCAGTACTTC. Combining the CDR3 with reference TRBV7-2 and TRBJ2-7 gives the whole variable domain GAGVSQSPSNKVTEKGKDVELRCDPISGHTALYWYRQSLGQGLEFLIYFQGNSAPDKSGLPSDRFSAERTGGSVSTLTIQRTQQEDSAVYLCASSSAGTRGYEQYFGPGTRLTVT.

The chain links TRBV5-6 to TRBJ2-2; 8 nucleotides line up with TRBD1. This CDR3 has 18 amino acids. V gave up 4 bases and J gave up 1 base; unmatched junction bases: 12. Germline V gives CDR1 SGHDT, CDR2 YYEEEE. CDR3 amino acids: CASSRWRQGMVNTGELFF. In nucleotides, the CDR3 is TGTGCCAGCAGCCGATGGAGACAGGGGATGGTGAACACCGGGGAGCTGTTTTTT.

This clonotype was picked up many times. CDR3 amino acids: CAIKGASAYEQYF. DNA for the CDR3: TGTGCCATCAAAGGGGCTAGCGCCTACGAGCAGTACTTC. This sequence joins TRBV10-3 and TRBJ2-7; possible D gene TRBD2, 6 bases. The CDR3 is 13 amino acids. Germline V CDR1 and CDR2: ENHRY, SYGVKD. V was cut by 7 bases and J by 2 bases, with 12 bases left in between.

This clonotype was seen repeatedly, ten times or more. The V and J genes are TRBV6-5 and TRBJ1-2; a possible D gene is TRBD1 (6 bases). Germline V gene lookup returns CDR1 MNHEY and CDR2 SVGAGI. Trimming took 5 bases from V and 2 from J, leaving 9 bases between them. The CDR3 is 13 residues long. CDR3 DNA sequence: TGTGCCAGCAGTGACGGGGGCAACTATGGCTACACCTTC. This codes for CASSDGGNYGYTF.

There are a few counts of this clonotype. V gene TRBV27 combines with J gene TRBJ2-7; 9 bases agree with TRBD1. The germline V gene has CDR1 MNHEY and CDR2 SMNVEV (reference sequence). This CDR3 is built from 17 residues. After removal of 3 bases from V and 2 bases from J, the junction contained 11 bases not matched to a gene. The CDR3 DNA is TGTGCCAGCAGTTTGACCCCCGGGACAGGGAGGGCCTACGAGCAGTACTTC. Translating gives CASSLTPGTGRAYEQYF.

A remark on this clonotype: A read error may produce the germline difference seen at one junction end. CDR3 residues: CVSGLGTIRYTF. CDR3 DNA: TGTGTTAGTGGTTTGGGGACAATCCGTTACACCTTC. The chain has TRBV12-5 and TRBJ1-2; tentatively, D is TRBD1 (6 bases). The CDR3 runs to 12 residues. Germline V gene data show CDR1 as LGHNT and CDR2 as FRNRAP.

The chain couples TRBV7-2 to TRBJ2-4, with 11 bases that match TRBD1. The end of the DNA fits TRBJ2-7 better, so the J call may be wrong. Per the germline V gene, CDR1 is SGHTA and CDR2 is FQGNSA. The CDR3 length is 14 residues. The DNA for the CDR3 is TGTGCCAGCAGCAACCCGGGACAGGGGGACGAGCAGTACTTC. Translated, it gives CASSNPGQGDEQYF.

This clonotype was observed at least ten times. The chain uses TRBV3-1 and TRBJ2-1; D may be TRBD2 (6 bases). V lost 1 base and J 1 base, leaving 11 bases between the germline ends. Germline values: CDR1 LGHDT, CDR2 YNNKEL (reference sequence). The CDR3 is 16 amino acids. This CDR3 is CASSQVGSGSYNEQFF. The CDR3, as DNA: TGTGCCAGCAGCCAAGTTGGTAGCGGTTCCTACAATGAGCAGTTCTTC.

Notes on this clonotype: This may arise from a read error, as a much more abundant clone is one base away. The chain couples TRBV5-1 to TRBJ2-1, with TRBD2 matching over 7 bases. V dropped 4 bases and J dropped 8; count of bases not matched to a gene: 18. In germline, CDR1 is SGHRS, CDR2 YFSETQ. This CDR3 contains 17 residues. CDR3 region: CASSPGRAGRYGDEQFF. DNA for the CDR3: TGCGCCAGCAGCCCTGGACGAGCGGGGAGATATGGCGATGAGCAGTTCTTC. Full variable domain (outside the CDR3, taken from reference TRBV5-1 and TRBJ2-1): KAGVTQTPRYLIKTRGQQVTLSCSPISGHRSVSWYQQTPGQGLQFLFEYFSETQRNKGNFPGRFSGRQFSNSRSEMNVSTLELGDSALYLCASSPGRAGRYGDEQFFGPGTRLTVL.

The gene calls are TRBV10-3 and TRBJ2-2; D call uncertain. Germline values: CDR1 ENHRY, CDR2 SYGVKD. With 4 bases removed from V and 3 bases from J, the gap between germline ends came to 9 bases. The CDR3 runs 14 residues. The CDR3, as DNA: TGTGCCATCAGTGCGTCCGGTTACACCGGGGAGCTGTTTTTT. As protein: CAISASGYTGELFF.

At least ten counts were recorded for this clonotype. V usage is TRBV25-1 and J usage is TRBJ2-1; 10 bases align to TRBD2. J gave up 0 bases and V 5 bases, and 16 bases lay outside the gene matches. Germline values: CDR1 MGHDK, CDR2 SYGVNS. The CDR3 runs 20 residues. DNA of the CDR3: TGTGCCAGCAGTTCCTTCGGGCTAGCGGGAGTTTACCTCTCCTACAATGAGCAGTTCTTC. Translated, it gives CASSSFGLAGVYLSYNEQFF.

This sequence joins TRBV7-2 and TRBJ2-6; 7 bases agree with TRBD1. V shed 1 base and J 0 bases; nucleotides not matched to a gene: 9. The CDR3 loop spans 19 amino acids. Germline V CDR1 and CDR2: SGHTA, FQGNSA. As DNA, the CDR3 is TGTGCCAGCAGCTTAGTCCCGACAGGGAGCATCTCTGGGGCCAACGTCCTGACTTTC. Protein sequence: CASSLVPTGSISGANVLTF.

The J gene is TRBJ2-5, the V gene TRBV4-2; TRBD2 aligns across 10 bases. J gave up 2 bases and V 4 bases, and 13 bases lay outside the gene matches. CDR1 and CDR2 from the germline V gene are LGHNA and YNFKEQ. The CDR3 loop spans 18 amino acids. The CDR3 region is CASSLGASGRWAQETQYF. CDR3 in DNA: TGTGCCAGCAGCCTTGGGGCTAGCGGGAGATGGGCGCAAGAGACCCAGTACTTC.

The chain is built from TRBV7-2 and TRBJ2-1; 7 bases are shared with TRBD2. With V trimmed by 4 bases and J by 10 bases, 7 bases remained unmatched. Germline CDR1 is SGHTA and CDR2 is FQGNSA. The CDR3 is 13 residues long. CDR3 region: CASSSTGTTEQFF. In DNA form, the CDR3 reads TGTGCCAGCAGCTCCACCGGGACTACCGAGCAGTTCTTC. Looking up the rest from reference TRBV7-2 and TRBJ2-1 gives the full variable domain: GAGVSQSPSNKVTEKGKDVELRCDPISGHTALYWYRQSLGQGLEFLIYFQGNSAPDKSGLPSDRFSAERTGGSVSTLTIQRTQQEDSAVYLCASSSTGTTEQFFGPGTRLTVL.

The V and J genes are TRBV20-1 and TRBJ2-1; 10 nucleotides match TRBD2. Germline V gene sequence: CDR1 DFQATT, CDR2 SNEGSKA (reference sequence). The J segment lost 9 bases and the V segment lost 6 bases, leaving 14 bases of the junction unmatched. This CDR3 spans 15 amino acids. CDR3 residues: CSAMLVPGLAREQFF. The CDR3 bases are TGCAGTGCCATGTTGGTGCCGGGACTAGCGCGTGAGCAGTTCTTC.

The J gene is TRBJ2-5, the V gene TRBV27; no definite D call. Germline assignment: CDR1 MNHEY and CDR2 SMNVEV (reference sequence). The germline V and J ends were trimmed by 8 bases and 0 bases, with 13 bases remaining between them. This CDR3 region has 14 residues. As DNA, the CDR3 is TGTGCCAGCGGCCTAACGAGGTACCAAGAGACCCAGTACTTC. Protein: CASGLTRYQETQYF.

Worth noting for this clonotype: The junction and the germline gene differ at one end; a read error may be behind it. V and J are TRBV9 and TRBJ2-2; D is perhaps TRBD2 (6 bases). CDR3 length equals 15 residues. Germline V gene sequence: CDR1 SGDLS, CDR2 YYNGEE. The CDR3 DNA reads TGTGCCAGCAGCGTCCTAGGAATAGACACCGGGGGGCTGTTTTTT. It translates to CASSVLGIDTGGLFF.

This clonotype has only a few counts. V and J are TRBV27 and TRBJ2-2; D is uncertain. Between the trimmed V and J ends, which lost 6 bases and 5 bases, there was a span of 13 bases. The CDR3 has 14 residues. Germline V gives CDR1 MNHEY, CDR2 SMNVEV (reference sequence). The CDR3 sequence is CASRLGGSTGELFF. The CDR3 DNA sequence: TGTGCCAGCAGGTTGGGCGGCTCGACCGGGGAGCTGTTTTTT.

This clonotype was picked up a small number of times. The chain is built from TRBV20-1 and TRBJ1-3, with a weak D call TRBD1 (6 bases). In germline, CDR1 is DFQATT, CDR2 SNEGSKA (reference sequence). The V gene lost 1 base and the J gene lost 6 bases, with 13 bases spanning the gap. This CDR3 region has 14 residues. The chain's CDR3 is CSARGTGIQNTIYF. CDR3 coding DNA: TGCAGTGCTAGAGGCACAGGGATACAAAACACCATATATTTT.

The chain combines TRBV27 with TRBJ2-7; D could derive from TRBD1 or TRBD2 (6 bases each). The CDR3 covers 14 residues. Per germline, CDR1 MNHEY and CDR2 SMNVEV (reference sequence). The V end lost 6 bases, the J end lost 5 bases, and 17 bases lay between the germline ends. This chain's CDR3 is CASREQGGRDEQYF. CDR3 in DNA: TGTGCCAGCAGGGAACAGGGAGGTAGGGACGAGCAGTACTTC.

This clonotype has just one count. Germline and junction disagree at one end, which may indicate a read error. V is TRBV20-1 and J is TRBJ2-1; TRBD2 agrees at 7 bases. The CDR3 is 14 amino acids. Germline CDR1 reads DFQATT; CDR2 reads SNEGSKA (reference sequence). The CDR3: CSARGGSSYSEQFF. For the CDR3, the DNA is TGCAGTGCTAGAGGCGGGAGCTCCTACAGTGAGCAGTTCTTC.

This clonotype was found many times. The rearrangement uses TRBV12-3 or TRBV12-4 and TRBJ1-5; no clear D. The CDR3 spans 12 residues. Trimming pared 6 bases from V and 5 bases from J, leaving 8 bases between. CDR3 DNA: TGTGCCAGCAGCCTCCACGATCAGCCCCAGCATTTT. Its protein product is CASSLHDQPQHF.